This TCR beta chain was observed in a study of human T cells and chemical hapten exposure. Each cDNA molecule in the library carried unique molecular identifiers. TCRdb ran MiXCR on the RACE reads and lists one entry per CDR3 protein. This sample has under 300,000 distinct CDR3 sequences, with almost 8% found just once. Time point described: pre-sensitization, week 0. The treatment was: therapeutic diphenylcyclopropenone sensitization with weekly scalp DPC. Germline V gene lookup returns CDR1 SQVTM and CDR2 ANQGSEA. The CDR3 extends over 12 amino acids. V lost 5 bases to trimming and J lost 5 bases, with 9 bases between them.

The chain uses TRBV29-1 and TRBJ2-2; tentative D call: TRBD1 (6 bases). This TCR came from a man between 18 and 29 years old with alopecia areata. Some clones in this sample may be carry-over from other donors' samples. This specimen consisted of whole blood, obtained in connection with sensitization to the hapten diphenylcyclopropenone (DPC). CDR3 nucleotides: TGCAGCGTTCGGGACATTACCGGGGAGCTGTTTTTT. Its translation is CSVRDITGELFF.